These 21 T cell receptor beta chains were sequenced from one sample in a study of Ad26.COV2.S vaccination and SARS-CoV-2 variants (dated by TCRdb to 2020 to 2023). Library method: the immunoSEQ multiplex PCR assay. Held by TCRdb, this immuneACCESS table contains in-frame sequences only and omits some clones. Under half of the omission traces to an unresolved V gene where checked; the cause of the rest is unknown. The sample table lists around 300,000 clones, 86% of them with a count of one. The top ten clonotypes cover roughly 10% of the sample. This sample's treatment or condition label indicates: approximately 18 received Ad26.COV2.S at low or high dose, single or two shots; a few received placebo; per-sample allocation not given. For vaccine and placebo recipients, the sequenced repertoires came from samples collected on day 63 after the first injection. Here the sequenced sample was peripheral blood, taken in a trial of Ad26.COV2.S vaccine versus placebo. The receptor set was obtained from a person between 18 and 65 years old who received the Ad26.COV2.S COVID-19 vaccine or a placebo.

The CDR3: CASRISVAYEQYF. The DNA of the CDR3 is TGCGCCAGCAGAATCTCAGTAGCCTACGAGCAGTACTTC. This chain joins TRBV10-2 and TRBJ2-7; D not certain. The CDR3 spans 13 residues. V lost 6 bases to trimming and J lost 2 bases, with 11 bases between them. The germline CDR1 and CDR2 sequences are WSHSY and SAAADI.

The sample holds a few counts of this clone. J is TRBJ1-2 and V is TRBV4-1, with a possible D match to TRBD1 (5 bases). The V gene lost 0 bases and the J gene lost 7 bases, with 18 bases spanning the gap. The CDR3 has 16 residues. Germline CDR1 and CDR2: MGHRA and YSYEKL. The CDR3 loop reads CASSQDHYSGSVGYTF. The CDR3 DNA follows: TGCGCCAGCAGCCAAGATCACTACTCAGGGTCGGTTGGCTACACCTTC.

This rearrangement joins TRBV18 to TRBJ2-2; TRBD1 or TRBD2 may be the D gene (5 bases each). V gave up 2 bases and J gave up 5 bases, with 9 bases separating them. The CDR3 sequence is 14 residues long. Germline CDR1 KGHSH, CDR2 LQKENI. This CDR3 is CASSPGTRTGELFF. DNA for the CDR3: TGTGCCAGCTCACCAGGGACGAGGACCGGGGAGCTGTTTTTT.

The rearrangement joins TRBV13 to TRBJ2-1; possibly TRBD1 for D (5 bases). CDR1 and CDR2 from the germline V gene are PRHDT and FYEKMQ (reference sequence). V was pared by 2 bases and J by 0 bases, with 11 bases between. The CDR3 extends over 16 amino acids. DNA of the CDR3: TGTGCCAGCAGCTTAACAGGTTCTAGCTCCTACAATGAGCAGTTCTTC. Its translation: CASSLTGSSSYNEQFF.

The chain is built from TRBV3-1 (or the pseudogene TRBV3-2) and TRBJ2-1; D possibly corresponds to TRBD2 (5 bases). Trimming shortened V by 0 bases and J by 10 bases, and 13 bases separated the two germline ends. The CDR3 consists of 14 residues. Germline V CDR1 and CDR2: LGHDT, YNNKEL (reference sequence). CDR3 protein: CASSQDGSSMEQFF. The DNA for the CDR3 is TGTGCCAGCAGCCAAGATGGGTCTAGCATGGAGCAGTTCTTC.

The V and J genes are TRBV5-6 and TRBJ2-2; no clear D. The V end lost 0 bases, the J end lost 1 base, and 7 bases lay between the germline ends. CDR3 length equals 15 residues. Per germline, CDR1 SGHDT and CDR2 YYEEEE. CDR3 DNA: TGTGCCAGCAGCTTGGATCGGAAGAACACCGGGGAGCTGTTTTTT. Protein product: CASSLDRKNTGELFF.

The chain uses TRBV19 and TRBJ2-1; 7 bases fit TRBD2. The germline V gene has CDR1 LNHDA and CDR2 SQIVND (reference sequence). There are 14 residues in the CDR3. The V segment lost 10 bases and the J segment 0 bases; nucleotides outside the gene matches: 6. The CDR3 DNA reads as TGTGCCACGGGGCCTAGCGGCTCCTACAATGAGCAGTTCTTC. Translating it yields CATGPSGSYNEQFF.

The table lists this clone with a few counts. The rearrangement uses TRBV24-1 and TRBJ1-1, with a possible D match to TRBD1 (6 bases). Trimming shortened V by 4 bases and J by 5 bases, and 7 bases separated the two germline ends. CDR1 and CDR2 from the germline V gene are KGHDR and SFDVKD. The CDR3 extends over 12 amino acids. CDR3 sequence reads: CATSERGTEAFF. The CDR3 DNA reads TGTGCCACCAGTGAAAGGGGGACTGAAGCTTTCTTT.

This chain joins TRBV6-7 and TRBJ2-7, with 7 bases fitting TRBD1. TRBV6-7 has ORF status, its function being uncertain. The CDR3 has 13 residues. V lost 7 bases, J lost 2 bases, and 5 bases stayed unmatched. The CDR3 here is CASTDRPPYEQYF. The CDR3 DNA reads TGTGCCAGCACGGACAGGCCCCCCTACGAGCAGTACTTC.

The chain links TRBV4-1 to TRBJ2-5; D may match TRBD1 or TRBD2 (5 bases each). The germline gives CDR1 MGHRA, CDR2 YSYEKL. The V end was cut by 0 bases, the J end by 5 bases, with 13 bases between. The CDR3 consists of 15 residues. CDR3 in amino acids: CASSQERGAVETQYF. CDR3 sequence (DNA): TGCGCCAGCAGCCAAGAGAGGGGAGCGGTGGAGACCCAGTACTTC.

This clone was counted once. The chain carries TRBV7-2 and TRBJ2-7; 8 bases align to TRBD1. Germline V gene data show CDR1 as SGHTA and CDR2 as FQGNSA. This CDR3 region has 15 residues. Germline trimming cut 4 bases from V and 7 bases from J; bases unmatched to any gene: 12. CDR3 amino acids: CASSYDRGFLREQYF. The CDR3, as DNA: TGTGCCAGCAGCTACGACAGGGGCTTTCTAAGGGAGCAGTACTTC.

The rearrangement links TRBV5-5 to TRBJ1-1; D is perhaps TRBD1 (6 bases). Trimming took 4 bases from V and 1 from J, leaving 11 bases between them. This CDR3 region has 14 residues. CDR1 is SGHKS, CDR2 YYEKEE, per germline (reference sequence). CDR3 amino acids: CASSLRTANTEAFF. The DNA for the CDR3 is TGTGCCAGCAGCCTCCGGACAGCGAACACTGAAGCTTTCTTT.

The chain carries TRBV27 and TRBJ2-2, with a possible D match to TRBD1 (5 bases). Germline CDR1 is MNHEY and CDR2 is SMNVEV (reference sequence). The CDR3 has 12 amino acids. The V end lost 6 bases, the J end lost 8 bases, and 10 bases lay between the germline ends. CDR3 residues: CASRWGKGELFF. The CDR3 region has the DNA TGTGCCAGCAGATGGGGCAAGGGGGAGCTGTTTTTT.

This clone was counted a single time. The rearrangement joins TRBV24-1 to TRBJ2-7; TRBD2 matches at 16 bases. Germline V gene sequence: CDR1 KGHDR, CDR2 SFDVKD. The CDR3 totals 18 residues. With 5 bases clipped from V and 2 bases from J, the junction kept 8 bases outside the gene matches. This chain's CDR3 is CATSGGTSGRAGPYEQYF. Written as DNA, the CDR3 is TGTGCCACCAGTGGAGGGACTAGCGGGAGGGCGGGACCCTACGAGCAGTACTTC.

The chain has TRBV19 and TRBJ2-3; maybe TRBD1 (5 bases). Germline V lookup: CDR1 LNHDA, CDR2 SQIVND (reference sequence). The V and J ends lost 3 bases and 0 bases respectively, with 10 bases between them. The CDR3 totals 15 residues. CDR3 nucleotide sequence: TGTGCCAGTAGTATCCCAGGGTCTAGCACAGATACGCAGTATTTT. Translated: CASSIPGSSTDTQYF. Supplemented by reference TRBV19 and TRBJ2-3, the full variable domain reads DGGITQSPKYLFRKEGQNVTLSCEQNLNHDAMYWYRQDPGQGLRLIYYSQIVNDFQKGDIAEGYSVSREKKESFPLTVTSAQKNPTAFYLCASSIPGSSTDTQYFGPGTRLTVL.

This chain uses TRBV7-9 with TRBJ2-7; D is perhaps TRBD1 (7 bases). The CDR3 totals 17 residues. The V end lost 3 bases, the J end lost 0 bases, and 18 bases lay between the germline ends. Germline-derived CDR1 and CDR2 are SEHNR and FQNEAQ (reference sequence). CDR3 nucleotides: TGTGCCAGCAGCTTTATAATCAGGGGGGCTGCCTCCTACGAGCAGTACTTC. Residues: CASSFIIRGAASYEQYF.

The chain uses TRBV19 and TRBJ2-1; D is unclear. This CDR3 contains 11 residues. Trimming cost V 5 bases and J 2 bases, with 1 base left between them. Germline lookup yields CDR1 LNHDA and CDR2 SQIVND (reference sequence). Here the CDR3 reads CASSAYNEQFF. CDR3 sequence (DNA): TGTGCCAGTAGTGCCTACAATGAGCAGTTCTTC. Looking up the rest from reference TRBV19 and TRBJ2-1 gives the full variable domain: DGGITQSPKYLFRKEGQNVTLSCEQNLNHDAMYWYRQDPGQGLRLIYYSQIVNDFQKGDIAEGYSVSREKKESFPLTVTSAQKNPTAFYLCASSAYNEQFFGPGTRLTVL.

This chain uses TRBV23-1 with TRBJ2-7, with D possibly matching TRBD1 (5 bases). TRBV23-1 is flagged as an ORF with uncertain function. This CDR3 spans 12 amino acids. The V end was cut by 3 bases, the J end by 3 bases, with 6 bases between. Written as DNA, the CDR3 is TGCGCCAGCAGTCACACAGGCTACGAGCAGTACTTC. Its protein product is CASSHTGYEQYF.

The CDR3 DNA reads as TGTGCCAGCCAGAGCGGGGCGTATAATTCACCCCTCCACTTT. It codes for CASQSGAYNSPLHF. The chain carries TRBV19 and TRBJ1-6; D is perhaps TRBD1 (5 bases). The CDR3 extends over 14 amino acids. V shed 9 bases and J shed 4 bases, with 13 bases lying between them. Germline V gene lookup returns CDR1 LNHDA and CDR2 SQIVND (reference sequence). Complete variable domain (other parts from reference TRBV19 and TRBJ1-6): DGGITQSPKYLFRKEGQNVTLSCEQNLNHDAMYWYRQDPGQGLRLIYYSQIVNDFQKGDIAEGYSVSREKKESFPLTVTSAQKNPTAFYLCASQSGAYNSPLHFGNGTRLTVT.

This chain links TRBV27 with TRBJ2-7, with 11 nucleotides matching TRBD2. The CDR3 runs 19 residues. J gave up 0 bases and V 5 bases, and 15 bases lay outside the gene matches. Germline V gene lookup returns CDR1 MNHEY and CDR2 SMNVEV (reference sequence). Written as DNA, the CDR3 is TGTGCCAGCAGTCCTACCCGGCCTAGCGGGAGGCCTATCTCCTACGAGCAGTACTTC. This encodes CASSPTRPSGRPISYEQYF.

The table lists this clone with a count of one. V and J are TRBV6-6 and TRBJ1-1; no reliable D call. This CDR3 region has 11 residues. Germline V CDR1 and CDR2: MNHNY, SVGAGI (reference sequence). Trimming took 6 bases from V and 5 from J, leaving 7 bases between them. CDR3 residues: CASRVKTEAFF. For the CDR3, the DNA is TGTGCCAGCAGGGTCAAGACTGAAGCTTTCTTT.